This T cell receptor (beta chain) was sequenced for a study of OX40 agonist ivuxolimab in advanced cancers. Study-wide context: Prior therapy, whether anti-PD-1, anti-PD-L1 or anti-CTLA-4, was allowed, and less than 45% had some.

The repertoire was sequenced with immunoSEQ multiplex PCR; TCRdb's copy has only in-frame clones and lacks some. The sample holds tens of thousands of clones, roughly 94% seen once. This clone came up a few times. The CDR3 extends over 18 amino acids. With V trimmed by 6 bases and J by 4 bases, 18 bases remained unmatched. Germline V gives CDR1 MDHEN, CDR2 SYDVKM. This TCR derives from an adult with an advanced solid tumor such as melanoma, head and neck, liver or kidney cancer. The chain links TRBV28 to TRBJ2-1; TRBD2 matches 7 bases. Sequenced material: CD4+ or CD8+ T cells sorted from blood, taken in a trial of the OX40 agonist ivuxolimab. CDR3 bases: TGTGCCAGCAGCATGCCCGTCCCTAGAGGGAGGGAGTACAATGAGCAGTTCTTC. It yields the protein CASSMPVPRGREYNEQFF.